A selection of T cell receptor beta chains follows, all from one sample in a study of cytomegalovirus exposure and HLA in healthy donors. Profiled with immunoSEQ multiplex PCR; TCRdb holds only in-frame clones, not every one. The table records approximately 100,000 clones, 79% of them present only once. The source material was PBMCs. The receptors were sampled from a man between 45 and 60 years old in good health and CMV-seropositive. Both conserved end residues are part of each CDR3. D genes are given only for firm matches. Part of the rows lack a size; the others show once, few, many or a class for expanded clones.

-	TRBV30	TRBJ2-5	TRBD1	TGTGCCTGGAGTCCCGGGAACAGGGGCCGGGAGACCCAGTACTTC	CAWSPGNRGRETQYF
-	TRBV19	TRBJ2-3	-	TGTGCCAGTAGTTCAGGCGGAGACAGATTCACAGATACGCAGTATTTT	CASSSGGDRFTDTQYF
-	TRBV28	TRBJ2-5	TRBD2	TGTGCCAGCAGTTTACTCACGGGACTAGCGGGAGTAGGGCAAGAGACCCAGTACTTC	CASSLLTGLAGVGQETQYF
-	TRBV7-9	TRBJ2-3	TRBD2	TGTGCCAGCAGCTTAGCGGATAGCGGGCAAGCTTTT	CASSLADSGQAF
-	TRBV9	TRBJ2-7	-	TGTGCCAGCAGCGTAGGACAGGCATCGGGCGAGCAGTACTTC	CASSVGQASGEQYF
once	TRBV28	TRBJ2-5	TRBD2	TGTGCCAGCACCCTACGCCCGGGACTAGCGGGAGCGCGCAAAGAGACCCAGTACTTC	CASTLRPGLAGARKETQYF
-	TRBV10-3	TRBJ1-1	-	TGTGCCATCAGTGAGGACAACCAGAACACTGAAGCTTTCTTT	CAISEDNQNTEAFF
-	TRBV6-1	TRBJ1-5	-	TGTGCCAGCAGTGAAGGGGGATCGGGGGGTCAGCCCCAGCATTTT	CASSEGGSGGQPQHF
once	TRBV18	TRBJ2-1	-	TGTGCCAGCGCAATGGGTGGAGACAATGAGCAGTTCTTC	CASAMGGDNEQFF
-	TRBV27	TRBJ2-7	-	TGTGCCATCTTACCCCTACTAGACGGCAAAACCCTGACCTACGAGCAGTACTTC	CAILPLLDGKTLTYEQYF
-	TRBV28	TRBJ2-1	TRBD2	TGTGCCATCCATAGCGGGAGGGTTCGATACAATGAGCAGTTCTTC	CAIHSGRVRYNEQFF
-	TRBV25-1	TRBJ2-7	TRBD2	TGTGCCAGCAGTGGCCGAGCTAGCGGGTCCAGACGCGAGCAGTACTTC	CASSGRASGSRREQYF
-	TRBV18	TRBJ2-4	-	TGTGCCAGCTCACTCGAGGGCCAGTTCATCCAAAACATTCAGTACTTC	CASSLEGQFIQNIQYF
-	TRBV10-3	TRBJ2-7	TRBD2	TGTGCCATCAGTGGGGGGGGGTCCGGTTTCAACATGGGCGAGCAGTACTTC	CAISGGGSGFNMGEQYF
few	TRBV5-1	TRBJ2-2	-	TGCGCCAGCAGCTTGGCACTAGCGAACACCGGGGAGCTGTTTTTT	CASSLALANTGELFF
-	TRBV19	TRBJ2-5	-	TGTGCCAGTAGTACCTCCCCTCGGGAGACCCAGTACTTC	CASSTSPRETQYF
-	TRBV14	TRBJ1-1	-	TGTGCCAGCAGCCAAGATCTGTCGTTTATTGGGCGAGCTTTCTTT	CASSQDLSFIGRAFF
-	TRBV10-3	TRBJ2-1	-	TGTGCCATCAGTGGGTCGACTAACCCCCATGAGCAGTTCTTC	CAISGSTNPHEQFF
-	TRBV19	TRBJ1-1	-	TGTGCCAGTAGTATAACAGGGTGGAACACTGAAGCTTTCTTT	CASSITGWNTEAFF
once	TRBV7-2	TRBJ2-1	-	TGTGCCAGCAGCCGACGCCTTAGCGTTGAGCAGTTCTTC	CASSRRLSVEQFF
-	TRBV4-1	TRBJ2-1	-	TGCGCCAGCAGCCAAGACCTGGGGGGTTGGACGGGAGAAGATAGTGAGCAGTTCTTC	CASSQDLGGWTGEDSEQFF
-	TRBV6-4	TRBJ2-7	-	TGTGCCAGCAGTGACAATGAATCCCCAGGGTCTTTC	CASSDNESPGSF
-	TRBV5-4	TRBJ1-1	TRBD1	TGTGCCAGCAGCTTGGCCGGGACAGGGGCCACTGAAGCTTTCTTT	CASSLAGTGATEAFF
-	TRBV18	TRBJ2-2	-	TGTGCCAGCTCACCCGCCGTTCGGCTAACAGACACCGGGGAGCTGTTTTTT	CASSPAVRLTDTGELFF
-	TRBV7-9	TRBJ1-3	TRBD1	TGTGCCAGTAGCGATTTTGGACAGGGGGCTAGTGGAAACACCATATATTTT	CASSDFGQGASGNTIYF
-	TRBV28	TRBJ2-3	-	TGTGCCAGCAGGGGGAAAGCCCACAGGGCCACAGATACGCAGTATTTT	CASRGKAHRATDTQYF
-	TRBV11-2	TRBJ2-7	-	TGTGCCAGCAGCTTAGAGTCGGGGAGGATGGCCGAGCAGTACTTC	CASSLESGRMAEQYF
once	TRBV19	TRBJ1-2	-	TGTGCCAGTAGTTTCCCGACTGGTGGCTACACCTTC	CASSFPTGGYTF
-	TRBV11-1	TRBJ2-1	TRBD2	TGTGCCAGCAGCCCCAGGGTGGCGGGGGAGCTAACTTTTTACGATGAGCAGTTCTTC	CASSPRVAGELTFYDEQFF
-	TRBV10-3	TRBJ2-7	TRBD2	TGTGCCATCAGTGACCCGCGACTAGCGGGGTCCTACGAGCAGTACTTC	CAISDPRLAGSYEQYF
-	TRBV18	TRBJ2-1	-	TGTGCCAGCTCACCACTTACGGTCAATGAGCAGTTCTTC	CASSPLTVNEQFF
-	TRBV15	TRBJ2-5	TRBD1	TGTGCCACAAGCAGGGGGCTGGGAGAGACCCAGTACTTC	CATSRGLGETQYF
once	TRBV27	TRBJ2-1	TRBD2	TGTGCCAGCAGTTTCCTCGGACTAGCGGGATCCTACAATGAGCAGTTCTTC	CASSFLGLAGSYNEQFF
-	TRBV18	TRBJ2-1	TRBD2	TGTGCCAGCTCACTCGGGACTAGCGGAGGGCCCCCTGAGCAGTTCTTC	CASSLGTSGGPPEQFF
few	TRBV7-2	TRBJ1-1	-	TGTGCCAGCAGCCCCTTACAAGACACTGAAGCTTTCTTT	CASSPLQDTEAFF
-	TRBV28	TRBJ2-7	-	TGTGCCAGCAGTTTAGGCTGGGGCGCCTCCTACGAGCAGTACTTC	CASSLGWGASYEQYF
-	TRBV7-6	TRBJ2-5	TRBD2	TGTGCCAGCAGCTTAGGGGGACTAGCGGGAGGGAGAGAGACCCAGTACTTC	CASSLGGLAGGRETQYF
-	TRBV7-9	TRBJ1-1	TRBD1	TGTGCCAGCAGCACGGGGACAGGGACTGAAGCTTTCTTT	CASSTGTGTEAFF
once	TRBV10-3	TRBJ2-7	-	TGTGCCATCAGTGAGGTTCAGGGGTACGAGCAGTACTTC	CAISEVQGYEQYF
once	TRBV7-9	TRBJ2-2	TRBD1	TGTTCCAGCAGCAAAATACCGGGACAGGGGGACACCGGGGAGCTGTTTTTT	CSSSKIPGQGDTGELFF
-	TRBV19	TRBJ1-2	TRBD1	TGTGCCAGTAGTCTAGACAGGGATACCTATGGCTACACCTTC	CASSLDRDTYGYTF
-	TRBV6-5	TRBJ2-1	-	TGTGCCAGCTCCTTTCGGGGGTTTAACAATGAGCAGTTCTTC	CASSFRGFNNEQFF
-	TRBV6-6	TRBJ1-3	TRBD1	TGTGCCAGCAGTCAGGGGGCTATCTATACTGGAAACACCATATATTTT	CASSQGAIYTGNTIYF
-	TRBV5-1	TRBJ2-5	-	TGCGCCAGCAGCTTGAGGCGGGATTCCCAACAAGAGACCCAGTACTTC	CASSLRRDSQQETQYF
-	TRBV5-1	TRBJ1-3	-	TGCGCCAGCATGGACAGTTCCTCTGGAAACACCATATATTTT	CASMDSSSGNTIYF
-	TRBV2	TRBJ2-7	-	TGTGCCAGCAGACAGACAGTGAACTCCTACGAGCAGTACTTC	CASRQTVNSYEQYF
-	TRBV11-2	TRBJ1-3	-	TGTGCCAGCAGCCCTAATTTCTCTGGAAACACCATATATTTT	CASSPNFSGNTIYF
-	TRBV18	TRBJ1-1	-	TGTGCCAGCTCGGGGGGAGACACTGAAGCTTTCTTT	CASSGGDTEAFF
-	TRBV5-1	TRBJ2-2	-	TGCGCCAGCAGCTTGAGAGCGGGCGGTCCCGGGGAGCTGTTTTTT	CASSLRAGGPGELFF
-	TRBV30	TRBJ2-3	-	TGTGCCTGGAGTGTAGGTGTCGCGGGAAGCGTTGGCACAGATACGCGGTATTTT	CAWSVGVAGSVGTDTRYF